Presented here are 15 T cell receptor beta chains from one specimen sequenced in a study of T cell responses to AZD1222 COVID-19 vaccine. Clones were sequenced by immunoSEQ multiplex PCR, and TCRdb holds only the in-frame ones, with some missing. The sample holds 130,000 or so clones, about 91% seen once. Material: peripheral blood, obtained 28 days after the second AZD1222 dose. These receptor sequences come from an adult who received the AZD1222 COVID-19 vaccine.

This chain links TRBV30 with TRBJ2-5, with D hard to call. Deletions cut 0 bases from V and 5 bases from J, with 10 bases between. This CDR3 contains 13 residues. Germline V gene sequence: CDR1 GTSNPN, CDR2 SVGIG (reference sequence). The CDR3 loop is CAWSVLGVETQYF. The CDR3 region has the DNA TGTGCCTGGAGTGTACTGGGTGTCGAGACCCAGTACTTC.

The chain couples TRBV6-5 to TRBJ1-2; possible D gene TRBD1, 6 bases. The CDR3 consists of 14 residues. Germline lookup yields CDR1 MNHEY and CDR2 SVGAGI. The V and J ends lost 4 bases and 7 bases respectively, with 16 bases between them. The DNA of the CDR3 is TGTGCCAGCAGTTCCAGCCCCAGGGGTTCTGGCTACACCTTC. This gives the protein CASSSSPRGSGYTF.

The gene calls are TRBV27 and TRBJ1-6, with D possibly matching TRBD1 (5 bases). The CDR3 is made up of 17 amino acids. Germline lookup yields CDR1 MNHEY and CDR2 SMNVEV (reference sequence). The ends were cut back, 5 bases at V and 10 bases at J, with 24 bases in the middle. The CDR3 DNA reads as TGTGCCAGCAGTCTCTTCATGGGGCAGGGTCATCGGTCACCCCTCCACTTT. It yields the protein CASSLFMGQGHRSPLHF.

The rearrangement joins TRBV5-1 to TRBJ1-1; a weak D match, TRBD1 (5 bases). Germline V gene data show CDR1 as SGHRS and CDR2 as YFSETQ. This CDR3 is built from 14 residues. V was pared by 1 base and J by 4 bases, with 11 bases between. The CDR3 DNA reads as TGCGCCAGCAGCTTGAGCCAGGGTAGCACTGAAGCTTTCTTT. It translates to CASSLSQGSTEAFF.

The chain joins TRBV6-5 to TRBJ2-6, with no clear D. This CDR3 is 16 amino acids long. Germline CDR1 is MNHEY and CDR2 is SVGAGI. V lost 2 bases, J lost 0 bases, and 8 bases lay in between. This CDR3 is CASSYPRSSGANVLTF. The DNA of the CDR3 is TGTGCCAGCAGTTACCCAAGAAGCTCTGGGGCCAACGTCCTGACTTTC.

The genes are TRBV19 and TRBJ1-1; D is ambiguous. The germline V gene encodes CDR1 LNHDA and CDR2 SQIVND (reference sequence). The CDR3 has 12 amino acids. The V end was cut by 5 bases, the J end by 4 bases, with 8 bases between. The CDR3 loop is CASSSRLTEAFF. CDR3 DNA: TGTGCCAGTAGTTCGCGACTCACTGAAGCTTTCTTT.

V and J are TRBV11-2 and TRBJ1-2, with D tentatively TRBD1 (5 bases). The V gene lost 5 bases and the J gene lost 8 bases, with 21 bases spanning the gap. The germline CDR1 and CDR2 sequences are SGHAT and FQNNGV. This CDR3 region has 15 residues. CDR3 residues: CASSLAGLGVGGYTF. The CDR3 region has the DNA TGTGCCAGCAGCCTGGCGGGACTCGGGGTAGGCGGCTACACCTTC.

V and J are TRBV12-3 or TRBV12-4 and TRBJ2-1, with D maybe TRBD1 (6 bases). The CDR3 runs to 13 residues. The V end was cut by 5 bases, the J end by 9 bases, with 14 bases between. This chain's CDR3 is CASSLGHEGEQFF. The CDR3 bases are TGTGCCAGCAGTCTGGGACATGAAGGTGAGCAGTTCTTC.

The rearrangement links TRBV6-6 to TRBJ2-7; unclear D gene. The CDR3 totals 13 residues. Trimming left V 0 bases short and J 7 bases short, with 10 bases between. Germline-derived CDR1 and CDR2 are MNHNY and SVGAGI (reference sequence). CDR3 DNA: TGTGCCAGCAGTTACTCGAGCCAAAGGGAGCAGTACGTC. This sequence encodes CASSYSSQREQYV.

The chain recombines TRBV4-2 with TRBJ2-1; perhaps D is TRBD1 or TRBD2 (5 bases each). V was cut by 5 bases and J by 5 bases, with 10 bases left in between. Germline lookup yields CDR1 LGHNA and CDR2 YNFKEQ. The CDR3 contains 13 residues. Here the CDR3 reads CASSYPGHNEQFF. The CDR3 DNA reads as TGTGCCAGCAGCTACCCGGGACACAATGAGCAGTTCTTC.

The rearrangement links TRBV5-8 to TRBJ1-4; D gene ambiguous. The CDR3 consists of 14 residues. The V end was cut by 5 bases, the J end by 4 bases, with 12 bases between. Germline V gene sequence: CDR1 SGHTS, CDR2 YDEGEE. DNA of the CDR3: TGTGCCAGCAGACTGACTGGTGGTAATGAAAAACTGTTTTTT. It is translated as CASRLTGGNEKLFF.

The chain links TRBV19 to TRBJ1-3; 7 positions agree with TRBD1. CDR3 length: 15 residues. Germline V gene data show CDR1 as LNHDA and CDR2 as SQIVND (reference sequence). V shed 3 bases, J shed 0 bases, and the junction held 2 bases outside the gene matches. The CDR3 DNA follows: TGTGCCAGTAGTATGGACAGGTCCTCTGGAAACACCATATATTTT. Its protein is CASSMDRSSGNTIYF.

This rearrangement joins TRBV7-9 to TRBJ2-2; D gene unclear. Germline CDR1 and CDR2: SEHNR and FQNEAQ (reference sequence). Trimming stripped 2 bases from V and 1 base from J, with 8 bases between. The CDR3 runs 15 residues. CDR3 nucleotide sequence: TGTGCCAGCAGCTTAACTCTTGAGAACACCGGGGAGCTGTTTTTT. Its protein product is CASSLTLENTGELFF. Full variable domain (rest looked up from reference TRBV7-9 and TRBJ2-2): DTGVSQNPRHKITKRGQNVTFRCDPISEHNRLYWYRQTLGQGPEFLTYFQNEAQLEKSRLLSDRFSAERPKGSFSTLEIQRTEQGDSAMYLCASSLTLENTGELFFGEGSRLTVL.

V and J are TRBV29-1 and TRBJ1-1; a weak D match, TRBD1 (5 bases). Deletions cut 0 bases from V and 11 bases from J, with 16 bases between. Germline CDR1 and CDR2: SQVTM and ANQGSEA. There are 13 residues in the CDR3. The CDR3: CSVEDPEGTGAFF. The DNA for the CDR3 is TGCAGCGTTGAAGATCCCGAAGGGACTGGGGCTTTCTTT. Full variable domain (remainder filled in from reference TRBV29-1 and TRBJ1-1): SAVISQKPSRDICQRGTSLTIQCQVDSQVTMMFWYRQQPGQSLTLIATANQGSEATYESGFVIDKFPISRPNLTFSTLTVSNMSPEDSSIYLCSVEDPEGTGAFFGQGTRLTVV.

This chain uses TRBV5-1 with TRBJ2-3; D is possibly TRBD1 or TRBD2 (5 bases each). Trimming left V 7 bases short and J 0 bases short, with 24 bases between. Looked up from germline, CDR1 is SGHRS and CDR2 is YFSETQ. The CDR3 consists of 18 residues. The CDR3 is CASRSGRWTPSSTDTQYF. CDR3 coding DNA: TGCGCCAGCCGGAGCGGACGGTGGACACCTTCTAGCACAGATACGCAGTATTTT.